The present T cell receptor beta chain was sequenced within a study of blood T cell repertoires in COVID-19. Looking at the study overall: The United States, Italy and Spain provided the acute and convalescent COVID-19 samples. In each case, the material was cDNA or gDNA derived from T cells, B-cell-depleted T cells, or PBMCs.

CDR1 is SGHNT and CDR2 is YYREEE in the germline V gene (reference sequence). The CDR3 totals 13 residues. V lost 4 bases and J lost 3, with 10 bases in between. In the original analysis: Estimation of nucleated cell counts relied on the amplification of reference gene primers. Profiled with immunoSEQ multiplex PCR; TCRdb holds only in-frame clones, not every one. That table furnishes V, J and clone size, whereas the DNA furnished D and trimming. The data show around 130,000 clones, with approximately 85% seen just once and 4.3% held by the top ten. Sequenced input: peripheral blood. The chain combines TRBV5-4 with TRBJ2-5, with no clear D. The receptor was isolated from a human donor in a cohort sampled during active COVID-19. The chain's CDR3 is CASSIPEEETQYF. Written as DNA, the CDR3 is TGTGCCAGCAGCATCCCAGAAGAAGAGACCCAGTACTTC. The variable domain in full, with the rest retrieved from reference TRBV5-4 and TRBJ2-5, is ETGVTQSPTHLIKTRGQQVTLRCSSQSGHNTVSWYQQALGQGPQFIFQYYREEENGRGNFPPRFSGLQFPNYSSELNVNALELDDSALYLCASSIPEEETQYFGPGTRLLVL.